Below, 8 T cell receptor beta chains from the same sample are listed, as sequenced in a study of post-analysis software for immune sequencing data. The study, taken as a whole, reports: In patients, TRBV5-6, TRBV5-1 and TRBV20-1 belonged to four or five TRBV segments found more frequently than in controls.

TCR beta cDNA libraries included unique molecular identifiers. From the PCR reads, TCRdb called clonotypes with MiXCR, one entry per CDR3 protein. The data contain some 690,000 distinct CDR3 sequences, approximately 60% of them singletons. These receptors are not linked to any known antigen. Sequenced input: blood. These receptors were collected from a girl aged 2 to 10 with multiple sclerosis.

The chain is built from TRBV4-3 and TRBJ2-1; 9 nucleotides agree with TRBD1. Losses at the gene ends were 3 bases for V and 7 bases for J; bases not matched to a gene: 7. Germline CDR1 is LGHNA and CDR2 is YSLEER. The CDR3 spans 15 residues. CDR3 DNA sequence: TGCGCCAGCAGCCATGGGGACAGGGTTAAGAATGAGCAGTTCTTC. Amino acid sequence: CASSHGDRVKNEQFF.

The V gene is TRBV18, the J gene TRBJ1-2; D gene uncertain. Trimming stripped 0 bases from V and 0 bases from J, with 5 bases between. This CDR3 has 14 amino acids. Per germline, CDR1 KGHSH and CDR2 LQKENI. The CDR3 sequence: CASSPPGTNYGYTF. Written as DNA, the CDR3 is TGTGCCAGCTCACCACCTGGCACTAACTATGGCTACACCTTC.

The chain uses TRBV4-1 and TRBJ2-7; D is possibly TRBD1 (5 bases). The V gene lost 4 bases and the J gene lost 3 bases, with 16 bases spanning the gap. CDR1 MGHRA and CDR2 YSYEKL come from the germline V gene. This CDR3 is built from 15 residues. The DNA of the CDR3 is TGCGCCAGCAGCCGGGGCCCTACCTTAGACTACGAGCAGTACTTC. It translates to CASSRGPTLDYEQYF.

The V gene is TRBV12-3 or TRBV12-4, the J gene TRBJ2-7, with TRBD1 identical over 8 bases. V gave up 4 bases and J gave up 5 bases; unmatched junction bases: 7. This CDR3 is built from 14 residues. DNA for the CDR3: TGTGCCAGCAGTTCGACAGGGGTTATTAACGAGCAGTACTTC. Protein sequence: CASSSTGVINEQYF.

The chain combines TRBV11-2 with TRBJ2-7; TRBD2 matches at 8 bases. In germline, CDR1 is SGHAT, CDR2 FQNNGV. V was pared by 6 bases and J by 0 bases, with 7 bases of the junction left unmatched. The CDR3 runs 15 residues. Here the CDR3 DNA reads TGTGCCAGCAGACAGCCGGGACTAGGCTCCTACGAGCAGTACTTC. This encodes CASRQPGLGSYEQYF.

The chain couples TRBV28 to TRBJ1-1; 9 bases line up with TRBD1. This CDR3 region has 16 residues. Germline-derived CDR1 and CDR2 are MDHEN and SYDVKM. The J segment lost 2 bases and the V segment lost 5 bases, leaving 9 bases of the junction unmatched. This CDR3 reads CASSPWTGDLNTEAFF. CDR3 nucleotides: TGTGCCAGCAGTCCATGGACAGGGGATTTAAACACTGAAGCTTTCTTT.

The chain links TRBV20-1 to TRBJ2-3, with 10 bases matching TRBD2. The CDR3 has 15 amino acids. V lost 3 bases, J lost 6 bases, and 9 bases stayed unmatched. The germline gives CDR1 DFQATT, CDR2 SNEGSKA (reference sequence). CDR3 nucleotides: TGCAGTGCTAGTCTCCGGACTAGCGGCCTTGATACGCAGTATTTT. Its protein is CSASLRTSGLDTQYF.

This clonotype was detected once. The chain has TRBV10-3 and TRBJ2-1, with 10 bases aligning to TRBD2. V shed 0 bases, J shed 6 bases, and the junction held 2 bases outside the gene matches. This CDR3 contains 15 residues. Germline values: CDR1 ENHRY, CDR2 SYGVKD. The DNA of the CDR3 is TGTGCCATCAGTGAGTCGAGCGGGGGGGCCAATGAGCAGTTCTTC. Encoded protein: CAISESSGGANEQFF.